This T cell receptor (beta chain) was captured by sequencing in a study of blood T cell repertoires in COVID-19. The method was immunoSEQ multiplex PCR; TCRdb's version includes in-frame clones alone and lacks a portion of them. The data hold 90,000 to 120,000 clones, with 80% observed a single time. The V end lost 0 bases, the J end lost 3 bases, and 10 bases lay between the germline ends. The CDR3 runs to 15 residues. Germline V gives CDR1 MRHNA, CDR2 SNTAGT. J is TRBJ2-3 and V is TRBV6-4; no reliable D call. The clonotype comes from a man aged 65 to 85 with acute or convalescent COVID-19. Source material: peripheral blood. CDR3 protein: CASSDSVAVTDTQYF. CDR3 bases: TGTGCCAGCAGTGACTCGGTGGCAGTGACAGATACGCAGTATTTT.